Below, 3 T cell receptor beta chains from the same sample are listed, as sequenced in a study of kidney transplant recipient with SARS-CoV-2 infection (dated by TCRdb to the early 2020s). Sequenced using an Illumina MiSeq. Starting from the raw public reads, TCRdb applied fastp trimming at Q25, assembled clones with MiXCR and retained in-frame beta chains. Every CDR3 protein is listed once, alongside the most common genes and DNA of its rows. This sample gives approximately 240,000 distinct CDR3 sequences in total; 25% to 35% of them show up just once. The ten largest clones represent under 9.5% of the sample. The time point label for this specimen denotes: pre-pandemic baseline sample and day 111 after first positive SARS-CoV-2 test. The sequenced sample was a blood sample, obtained at baseline and on roughly day 110 from a kidney transplant recipient. Receptors were obtained from a male patient aged 30 to 40 who had COVID-19 and was a kidney transplant recipient. Post transplant, some T cells may arise from the graft donor.

Regarding this clonotype: A much larger clonotype is one base distant, so this may be a read error. The chain is built from TRBV21-1 and TRBJ2-3. TRBV21-1 is listed as a pseudogene. This CDR3 is 17 amino acids long. The CDR3 DNA reads TGTGCCGGCAGGTGTGACGTAGCTACAGTCATGCAAGATACGCAGTATTTT. Protein sequence: CAGRCDVATVMQDTQYF.

This clonotype has at least ten counts. The chain recombines TRBV5-4 with TRBJ1-2; unclear D gene. CDR1 and CDR2 (germline): SGHNT, YYREEE (reference sequence). Deletions cut 7 bases from V and 4 bases from J, with 23 bases between. This CDR3 spans 16 amino acids. The CDR3 reads CASAPSVPGKTYGYTF. The CDR3 DNA is TGTGCCAGCGCGCCTTCCGTACCAGGAAAGACCTATGGCTACACCTTC.

The chain recombines TRBV24-1 with TRBJ2-1; 7 nucleotides line up with TRBD2. V dropped 8 bases and J dropped 9; count of bases not matched to a gene: 9. The CDR3 is made up of 13 amino acids. Germline V gene data show CDR1 as KGHDR and CDR2 as SFDVKD. The chain's CDR3 is CATKRGDFGEQFF. The CDR3 coding sequence is TGTGCCACCAAACGGGGGGACTTCGGTGAGCAGTTCTTC.